The source of this T cell receptor beta chain is a study of control samples from healthy donors and cancer patients (dated by TCRdb to 2018 to 2021). Comments on this clone: Its antigen target is currently unknown. Per-base qualities were not stored, and no clone one base away is much larger.

The protocol used for the library was the immunoSEQ multiplex PCR assay. This immuneACCESS table, as held by TCRdb, lists in-frame sequences with V and J called but not all clones. Of the missing ones, under half trace to an unresolved V gene in checked studies; the others have no known cause. The sample includes about 410,000 clones, with roughly 90% observed a single time. The leading ten clones occupy 5.5% to 8% of the sample. Counted from cysteine to phenylalanine, this CDR3 has 17 amino acids. CDR3 DNA only is kept here, 51 bases in frame from base 1. CDR1 and CDR2, looked up from the germline V gene, are MDHEN and SYDVKM. V is cut by 5 bases and J by 4 bases, and the space between the germline ends is 21 bases.

This chain joins TRBV28 to TRBJ1-5; possibly the D gene is TRBD1, per 6 matching bases. The sequence derives from a man aged 40-49 years with head and neck cancer. Sequencing was performed on PBMCs. Read as DNA, the sequence is TGTGCCAGCAGTCCCATTGCGGGGGGCCTAGGAAATCAGCCCCAGCATTTT. The encoded protein is CASSPIAGGLGNQPQHF.